Sequencing of this TCR beta chain was carried out in a study of shared clonotypes between healthy human individuals. Overall study context: Each donor had three CD4 naive, three CD4 memory, two CD8 naive and one CD8 memory plate.

Notes on the study in general: Few donors restricted represented genetic and exposure-history diversity. Across subsets, estimated richness was generally greater for naive than for memory populations.

The CDR3 sequence is 13 residues long. V was cut by 10 bases and J by 0 bases, with 11 bases left in between. Germline V gives CDR1 KGHSH, CDR2 LQKENI. Method: immunoSEQ multiplex PCR; TCRdb's copy keeps in-frame clones and lacks some. The table has approximately 320,000 clones, around 87% seen once; the top ten hold 15% to 20%. Regarding this clone: As yet, its antigen is unknown.

The sample consisted of memory CD8+ T cells sorted from blood. Noted subset: CD45RO+ cells pooled with CCR7-negative TemRA cells. This sequence was found in a man between 18 and 35 years old in good health. This sequence joins TRBV18 and TRBJ2-3; perhaps D is TRBD1 or TRBD2 (5 bases each). The CDR3 sequence: CATRESSTDTQYF. The CDR3 coding sequence is TGTGCCACCAGGGAGTCGAGCACAGATACGCAGTATTTT.